The T cell receptor (beta chain) under discussion was sequenced for a study of cytomegalovirus exposure and HLA in healthy donors. Study-level findings and limits: Researchers reported from a later analysis that most CMV-associated TCR beta chains appeared HLA-restricted. Most of the TCR beta V segments (in an earlier analysis) were productive either about 87% or about 30% of the time. Sequencing likely generated an artifact that appeared as a cluster of highly shared sequence variants.

This CDR3 is built from 14 residues. Germline CDR1 is SGHNT and CDR2 is YYREEE (reference sequence). Trimming pared 4 bases from V and 6 bases from J, leaving 11 bases between. A multiplex PCR was run with 60 Vbeta primers and 13 Jbeta primers. Sequenced by immunoSEQ multiplex PCR; TCRdb stores in-frame clones only, minus some. The sample lists about 170,000 clones, around four fifths occurring once. In the case of this clone: What it binds is unknown.

The chain is built from TRBV5-4 and TRBJ1-6; no clear D gene. The TCR was taken from a female donor in good health and CMV-seronegative. Sample: PBMCs. Here the CDR3 reads CASSPIEPNSPLHF. The CDR3 DNA reads TGTGCCAGCAGCCCTATTGAACCTAATTCACCCCTCCACTTT.